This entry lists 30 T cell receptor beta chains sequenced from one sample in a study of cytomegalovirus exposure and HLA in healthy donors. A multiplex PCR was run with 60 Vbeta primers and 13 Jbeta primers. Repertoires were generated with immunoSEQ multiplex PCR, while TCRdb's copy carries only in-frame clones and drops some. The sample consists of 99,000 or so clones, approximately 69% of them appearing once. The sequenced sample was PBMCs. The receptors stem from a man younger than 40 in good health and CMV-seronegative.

The CDR3 spells CASSPSRAGEQYF. DNA of the CDR3: TGCGCCAGCAGCCCGTCCAGGGCAGGCGAGCAGTACTTC. The chain links TRBV4-3 to TRBJ2-7, with D perhaps matching TRBD1 (5 bases). The CDR3 spans 13 residues. Germline V gene data show CDR1 as LGHNA and CDR2 as YSLEER. Between the trimmed V and J ends, which lost 4 bases and 6 bases, there was a span of 13 bases.

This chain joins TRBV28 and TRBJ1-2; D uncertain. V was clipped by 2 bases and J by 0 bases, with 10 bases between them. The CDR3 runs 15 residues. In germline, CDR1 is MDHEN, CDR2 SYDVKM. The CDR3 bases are TGTGCCAGCAGTTTAGGGCAGCCCTCTAACTATGGCTACACCTTC. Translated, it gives CASSLGQPSNYGYTF.

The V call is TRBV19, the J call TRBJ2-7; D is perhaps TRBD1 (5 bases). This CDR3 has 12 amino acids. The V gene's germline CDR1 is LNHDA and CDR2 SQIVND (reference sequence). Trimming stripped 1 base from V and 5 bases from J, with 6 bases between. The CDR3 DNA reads TGTGCCAGTAGTATAGGCAGGGACGAGCAGTACTTC. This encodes CASSIGRDEQYF.

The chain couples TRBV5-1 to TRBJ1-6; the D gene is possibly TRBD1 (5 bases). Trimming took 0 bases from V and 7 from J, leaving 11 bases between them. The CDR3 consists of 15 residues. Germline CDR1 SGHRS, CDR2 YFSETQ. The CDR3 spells CASSLARAVNSPLHF. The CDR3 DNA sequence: TGCGCCAGCAGCTTGGCCAGGGCGGTAAATTCACCCCTCCACTTT.

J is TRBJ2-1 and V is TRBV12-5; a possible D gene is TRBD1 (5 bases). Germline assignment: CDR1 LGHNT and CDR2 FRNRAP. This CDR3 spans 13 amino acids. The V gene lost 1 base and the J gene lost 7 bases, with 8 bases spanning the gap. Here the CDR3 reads CASGLGQRNEQFF. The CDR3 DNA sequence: TGTGCTAGTGGTTTGGGACAGAGAAATGAGCAGTTCTTC.

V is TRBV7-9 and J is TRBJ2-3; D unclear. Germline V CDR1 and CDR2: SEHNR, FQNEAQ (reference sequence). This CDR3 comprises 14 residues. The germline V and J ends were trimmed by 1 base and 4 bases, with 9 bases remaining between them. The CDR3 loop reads CASSLERLADTQYF. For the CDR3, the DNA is TGTGCCAGCAGCTTAGAGAGGTTAGCAGATACGCAGTATTTT.

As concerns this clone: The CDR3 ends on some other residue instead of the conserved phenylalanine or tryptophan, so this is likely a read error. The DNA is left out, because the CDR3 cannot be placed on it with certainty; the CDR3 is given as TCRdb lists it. The CDR3 sequence: CASSKEGGVGAIR. The genes are TRBV21-1 and TRBJ1-2. TRBV21-1 counts as a pseudogene. With termini counted, the CDR3 has 13 amino acids.

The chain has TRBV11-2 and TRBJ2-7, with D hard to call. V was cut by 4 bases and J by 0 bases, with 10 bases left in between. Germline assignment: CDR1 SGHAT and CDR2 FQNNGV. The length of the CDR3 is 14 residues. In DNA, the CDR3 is TGTGCCAGCAGCTCCGCCACAGTCTCCTACGAGCAGTACTTC. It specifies CASSSATVSYEQYF.

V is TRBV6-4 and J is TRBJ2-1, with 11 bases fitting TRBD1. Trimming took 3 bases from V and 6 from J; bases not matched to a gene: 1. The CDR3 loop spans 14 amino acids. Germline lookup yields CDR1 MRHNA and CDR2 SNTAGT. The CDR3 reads CASSEGTGGNEQFF. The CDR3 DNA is TGTGCCAGCAGTGAGGGGACAGGGGGCAATGAGCAGTTCTTC.

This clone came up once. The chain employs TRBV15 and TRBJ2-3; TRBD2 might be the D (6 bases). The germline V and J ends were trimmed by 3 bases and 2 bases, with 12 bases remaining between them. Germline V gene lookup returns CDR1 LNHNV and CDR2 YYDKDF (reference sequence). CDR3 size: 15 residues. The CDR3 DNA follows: TGTGCCACCAGCAGGGGGGACTTCGACACAGATACGCAGTATTTT. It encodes CATSRGDFDTDTQYF.

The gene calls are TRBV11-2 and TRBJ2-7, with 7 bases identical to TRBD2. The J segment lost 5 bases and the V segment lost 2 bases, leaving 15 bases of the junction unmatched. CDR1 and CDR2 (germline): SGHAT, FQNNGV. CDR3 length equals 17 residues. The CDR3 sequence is CASSLRTAGGRIDEQYF. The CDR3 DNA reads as TGTGCCAGCAGCTTAAGGACTGCCGGCGGGAGAATCGACGAGCAGTACTTC.

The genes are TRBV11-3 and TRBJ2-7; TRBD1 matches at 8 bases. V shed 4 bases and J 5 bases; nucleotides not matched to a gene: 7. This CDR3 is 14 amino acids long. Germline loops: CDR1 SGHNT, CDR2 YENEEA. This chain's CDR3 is CASSSNPTGDEQYF. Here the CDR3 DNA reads TGTGCCAGCAGCTCCAACCCGACAGGGGACGAGCAGTACTTC.

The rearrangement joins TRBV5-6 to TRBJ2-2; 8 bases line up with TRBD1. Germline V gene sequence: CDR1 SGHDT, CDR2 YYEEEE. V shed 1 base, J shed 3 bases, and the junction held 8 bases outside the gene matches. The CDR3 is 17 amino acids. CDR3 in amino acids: CASSLYGGTGYTGELFF. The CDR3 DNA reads TGTGCCAGCAGCTTGTACGGCGGGACAGGATACACCGGGGAGCTGTTTTTT.

The CDR3 nucleotides read TGTGCCAGCAGCTTAGGACTAGGCGACTCCTACGAGCAGTACTTC. Amino acids: CASSLGLGDSYEQYF. This sequence joins TRBV5-4 and TRBJ2-7; 7 bases align to TRBD2. This CDR3 is 15 amino acids long. V trimming: 2 bases; J trimming: 0 bases; junction bases outside the gene matches: 5. CDR1 and CDR2 (germline): SGHNT, YYREEE (reference sequence).

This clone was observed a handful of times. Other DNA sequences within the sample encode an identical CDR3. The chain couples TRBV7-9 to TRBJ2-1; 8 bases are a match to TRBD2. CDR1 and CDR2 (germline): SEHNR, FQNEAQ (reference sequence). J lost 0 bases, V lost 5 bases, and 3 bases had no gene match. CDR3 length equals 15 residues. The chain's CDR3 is CASSPSGSSYNEQFF. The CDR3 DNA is TGTGCCAGCAGCCCGAGCGGGAGCTCCTACAATGAGCAGTTCTTC. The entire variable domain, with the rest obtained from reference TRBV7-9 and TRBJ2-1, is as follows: DTGVSQNPRHKITKRGQNVTFRCDPISEHNRLYWYRQTLGQGPEFLTYFQNEAQLEKSRLLSDRFSAERPKGSFSTLEIQRTEQGDSAMYLCASSPSGSSYNEQFFGPGTRLTVL.

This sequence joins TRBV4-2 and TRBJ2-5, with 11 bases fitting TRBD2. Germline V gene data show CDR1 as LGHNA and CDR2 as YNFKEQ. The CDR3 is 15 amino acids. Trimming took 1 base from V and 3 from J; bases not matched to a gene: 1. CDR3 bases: TGTGCCAGCAGCCAAGGACTAGCGGGAAAAGAGACCCAGTACTTC. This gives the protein CASSQGLAGKETQYF.

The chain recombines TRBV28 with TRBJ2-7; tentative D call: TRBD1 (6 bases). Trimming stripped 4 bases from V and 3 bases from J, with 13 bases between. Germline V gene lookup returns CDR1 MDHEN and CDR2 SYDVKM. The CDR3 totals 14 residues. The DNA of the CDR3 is TGTGCCAGCAGTTCACGTGGGACACTCTACGAGCAGTACTTC. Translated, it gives CASSSRGTLYEQYF.

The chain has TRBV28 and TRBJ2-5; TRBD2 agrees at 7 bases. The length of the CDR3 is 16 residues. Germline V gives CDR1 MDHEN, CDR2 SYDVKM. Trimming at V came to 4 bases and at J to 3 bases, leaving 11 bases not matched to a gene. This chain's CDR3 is CASSSRKEGREETQYF. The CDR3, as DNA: TGTGCCAGCAGTTCCCGGAAGGAGGGGAGGGAAGAGACCCAGTACTTC.

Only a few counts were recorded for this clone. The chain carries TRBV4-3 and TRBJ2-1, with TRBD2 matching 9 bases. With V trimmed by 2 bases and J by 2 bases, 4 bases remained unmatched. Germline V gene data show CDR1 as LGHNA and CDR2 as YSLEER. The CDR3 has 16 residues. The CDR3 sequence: CASSQLAGVTYNEQFF. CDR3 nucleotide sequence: TGCGCCAGCAGCCAATTAGCGGGGGTAACCTACAATGAGCAGTTCTTC.

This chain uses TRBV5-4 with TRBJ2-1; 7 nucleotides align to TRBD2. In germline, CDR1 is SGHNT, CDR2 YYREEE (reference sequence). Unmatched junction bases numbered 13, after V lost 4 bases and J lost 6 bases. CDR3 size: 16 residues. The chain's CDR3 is CASSLRTLAEGNEQFF. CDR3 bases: TGTGCCAGCAGCCTCCGAACCCTAGCGGAGGGCAATGAGCAGTTCTTC.

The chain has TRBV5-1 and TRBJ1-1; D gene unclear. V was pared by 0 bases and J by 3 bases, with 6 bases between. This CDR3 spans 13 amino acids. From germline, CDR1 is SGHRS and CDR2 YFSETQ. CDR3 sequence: CASSLAPDTEAFF. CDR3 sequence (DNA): TGCGCCAGCAGCTTGGCTCCCGACACTGAAGCTTTCTTT.

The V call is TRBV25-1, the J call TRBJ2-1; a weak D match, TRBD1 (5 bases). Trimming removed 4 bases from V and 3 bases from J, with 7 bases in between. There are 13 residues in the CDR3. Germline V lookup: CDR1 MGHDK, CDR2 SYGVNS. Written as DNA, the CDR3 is TGTGCCAGCAGTGCACAGGACTACAATGAGCAGTTCTTC. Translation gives CASSAQDYNEQFF.

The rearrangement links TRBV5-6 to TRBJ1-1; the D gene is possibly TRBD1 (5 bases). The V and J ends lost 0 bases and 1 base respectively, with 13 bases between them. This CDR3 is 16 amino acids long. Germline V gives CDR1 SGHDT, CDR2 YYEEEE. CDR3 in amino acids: CASSLVTGDGNTEAFF. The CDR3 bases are TGTGCCAGCAGCTTGGTTACAGGTGATGGGAACACTGAAGCTTTCTTT. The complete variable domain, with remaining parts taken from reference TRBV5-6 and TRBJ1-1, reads DAGVTQSPTHLIKTRGQQVTLRCSPKSGHDTVSWYQQALGQGPQFIFQYYEEEERQRGNFPDRFSGHQFPNYSSELNVNALLLGDSALYLCASSLVTGDGNTEAFFGQGTRLTVV.

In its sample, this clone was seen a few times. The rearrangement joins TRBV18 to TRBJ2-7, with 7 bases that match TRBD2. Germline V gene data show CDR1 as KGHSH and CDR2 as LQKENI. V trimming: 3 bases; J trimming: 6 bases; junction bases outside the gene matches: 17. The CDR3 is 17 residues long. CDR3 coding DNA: TGTGCCAGCTCACCGGGGAGGGACGGCGGGAGTTCCCGCGAGCAGTACTTC. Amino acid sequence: CASSPGRDGGSSREQYF.

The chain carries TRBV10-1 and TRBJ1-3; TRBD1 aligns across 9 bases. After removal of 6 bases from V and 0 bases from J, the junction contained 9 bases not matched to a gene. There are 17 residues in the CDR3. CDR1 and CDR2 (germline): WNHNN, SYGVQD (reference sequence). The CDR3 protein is CASRGTGCPSSGNTIYF. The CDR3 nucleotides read TGCGCCAGCAGGGGGACAGGGTGCCCGTCCTCTGGAAACACCATATATTTT.

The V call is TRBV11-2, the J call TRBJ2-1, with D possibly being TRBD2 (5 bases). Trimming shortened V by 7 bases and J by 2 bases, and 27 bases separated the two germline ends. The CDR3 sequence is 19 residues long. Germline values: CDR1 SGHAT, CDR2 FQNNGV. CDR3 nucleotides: TGTGCCAGCACCCGGCGGTCTAGCAGGACCCCCTTCACCTACAATGAGCAGTTCTTC. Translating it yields CASTRRSSRTPFTYNEQFF.

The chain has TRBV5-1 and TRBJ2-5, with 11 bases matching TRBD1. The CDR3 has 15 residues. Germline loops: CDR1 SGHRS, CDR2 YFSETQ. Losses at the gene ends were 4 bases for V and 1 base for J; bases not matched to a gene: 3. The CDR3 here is CASSGGTGGQETQYF. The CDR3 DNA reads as TGCGCCAGCAGCGGCGGGACAGGGGGCCAAGAGACCCAGTACTTC. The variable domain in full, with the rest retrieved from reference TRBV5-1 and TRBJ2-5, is KAGVTQTPRYLIKTRGQQVTLSCSPISGHRSVSWYQQTPGQGLQFLFEYFSETQRNKGNFPGRFSGRQFSNSRSEMNVSTLELGDSALYLCASSGGTGGQETQYFGPGTRLLVL.

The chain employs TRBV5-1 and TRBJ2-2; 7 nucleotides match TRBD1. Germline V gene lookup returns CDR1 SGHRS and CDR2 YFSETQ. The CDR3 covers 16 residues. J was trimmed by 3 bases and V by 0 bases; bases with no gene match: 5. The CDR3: CASSLAGQVYTGELFF. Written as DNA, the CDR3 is TGCGCCAGCAGCTTGGCCGGACAGGTCTACACCGGGGAGCTGTTTTTT. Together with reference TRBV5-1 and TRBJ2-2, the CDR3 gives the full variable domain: KAGVTQTPRYLIKTRGQQVTLSCSPISGHRSVSWYQQTPGQGLQFLFEYFSETQRNKGNFPGRFSGRQFSNSRSEMNVSTLELGDSALYLCASSLAGQVYTGELFFGEGSRLTVL.

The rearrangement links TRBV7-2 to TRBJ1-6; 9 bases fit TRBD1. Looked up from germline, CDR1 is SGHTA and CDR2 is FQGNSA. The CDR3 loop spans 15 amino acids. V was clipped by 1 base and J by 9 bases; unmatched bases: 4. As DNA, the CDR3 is TGTGCCAGCAGCTTAGAAGGGACAGGGTTTTCACCCCTCCACTTT. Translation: CASSLEGTGFSPLHF.

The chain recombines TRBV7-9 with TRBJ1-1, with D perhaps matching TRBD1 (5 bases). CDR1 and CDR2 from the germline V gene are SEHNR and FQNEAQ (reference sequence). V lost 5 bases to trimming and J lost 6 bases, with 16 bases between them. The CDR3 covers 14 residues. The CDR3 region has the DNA TGTGCCAGCAGCCCAGACAGAGGAACCCCTGAAGCTTTCTTT. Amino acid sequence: CASSPDRGTPEAFF.